The TCR beta chain under discussion was sequenced for a study of blood T cell repertoires in COVID-19. Across the study: In each case, the material was cDNA or gDNA derived from T cells, B-cell-depleted T cells, or PBMCs.

The assay was immunoSEQ multiplex PCR, and TCRdb's table has in-frame clones only and misses some. The table shows approximately 190,000 clones, with about 81% occurring only once. Followed longitudinally, the Seattle patients had been enrolled during active infection. This CDR3 contains 14 residues. Germline lookup yields CDR1 SGHAT and CDR2 FQNNGV. Deletions cut 0 bases from V and 0 bases from J, with 6 bases between. The clonotype was recovered from a woman aged 55-75 years with COVID-19, enrolled during active disease. The rearrangement joins TRBV11-2 to TRBJ2-7; weak D call: TRBD2 (5 bases). Sequenced material: peripheral blood. CDR3 DNA: TGTGCCAGCAGCTTAGATACTAGCTCCTACGAGCAGTACGTC. Amino acids: CASSLDTSSYEQYV.